This TCR beta chain was recovered during a study of CD8+ T cells in alopecia areata. As to this clone: This sample also contains other DNA sequences that code for the same CDR3.

The treatment denotes: oral pan-JAK inhibitor, 5-10 mg twice daily. The CDR3 extends over 13 amino acids. V was clipped by 5 bases and J by 3 bases, with 14 bases between them. CDR1 GTSNPN and CDR2 SVGIG come from the germline V gene (reference sequence). Following RNA extraction, reverse transcription yielded cDNA that acted as the sequencing template. The data were produced by immunoSEQ multiplex PCR, yet TCRdb's version contains in-frame clones alone and is incomplete. The repertoire consists of roughly 110,000 clones, with 84% occurring once and the leading ten covering 24%. The starting material was CD8+ T cells sorted from blood, obtained at week 24, from a patient treated with tofacitinib. The chain is built from TRBV30 and TRBJ2-7; TRBD2 might be the D (5 bases). This clonotype originated in a human donor with alopecia areata. CDR3 bases: TGTGCCTGGTCCGAAGGTCGGGGCTACGAGCAGTACTTC. It codes for CAWSEGRGYEQYF.